This TCR beta chain originates from a study of blood T cells in healthy people across ages. About the study: When template switching was applied, about one barcoded beta molecule was captured per two T cells.

This clonotype was observed a handful of times. The germline CDR1 and CDR2 sequences are DFQATT and SNEGSKA (reference sequence). Trimming cost V 5 bases and J 2 bases; bases outside gene matches: 3. The CDR3 is 13 amino acids. Using a J-beta primer mix together with a sample-barcoded 5' primer, a second PCR was run for about 6 to 11 cycles. TCRdb reprocessed the 5' RACE reads via MiXCR and lists one record per CDR3 protein. The table records 1.4 million to 1.5 million distinct CDR3 sequences, approximately 40% of them present only once. This sequence was found in a woman aged 18-30 years in good health. The chain combines TRBV20-1 with TRBJ2-7; TRBD1 matches 10 bases. The sequenced sample was blood. DNA for the CDR3: TGCAGTGCTGGACAGGGGGTTCCCTACGAGCAGTACTTC. Its translation: CSAGQGVPYEQYF.